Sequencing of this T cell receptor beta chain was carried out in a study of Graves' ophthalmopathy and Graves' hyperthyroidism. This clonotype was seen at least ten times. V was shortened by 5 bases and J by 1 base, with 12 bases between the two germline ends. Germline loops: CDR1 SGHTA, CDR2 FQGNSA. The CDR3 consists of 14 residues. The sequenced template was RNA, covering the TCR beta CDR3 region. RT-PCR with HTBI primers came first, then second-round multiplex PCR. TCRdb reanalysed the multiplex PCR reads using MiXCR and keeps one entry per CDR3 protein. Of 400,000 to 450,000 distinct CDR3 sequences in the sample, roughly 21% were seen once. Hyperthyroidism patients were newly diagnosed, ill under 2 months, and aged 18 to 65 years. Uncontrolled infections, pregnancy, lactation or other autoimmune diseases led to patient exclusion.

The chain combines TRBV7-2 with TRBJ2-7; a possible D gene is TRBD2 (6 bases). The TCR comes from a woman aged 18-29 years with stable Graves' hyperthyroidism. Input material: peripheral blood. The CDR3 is CASSPPGLSYEQYF. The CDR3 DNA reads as TGTGCCAGCAGCCCCCCGGGACTTTCCTACGAGCAGTACTTC.